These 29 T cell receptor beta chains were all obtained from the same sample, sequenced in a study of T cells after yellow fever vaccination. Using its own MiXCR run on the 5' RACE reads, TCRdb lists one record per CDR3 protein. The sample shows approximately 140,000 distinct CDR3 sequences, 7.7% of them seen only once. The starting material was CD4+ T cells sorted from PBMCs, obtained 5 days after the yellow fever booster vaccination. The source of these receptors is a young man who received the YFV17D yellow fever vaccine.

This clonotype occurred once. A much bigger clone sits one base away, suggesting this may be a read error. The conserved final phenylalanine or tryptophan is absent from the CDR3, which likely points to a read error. CDR3 nucleotide sequence: TGTGCCATCAGTGAGTCAGGTGGGGCCAACGTCCTGACTTAC. It encodes CAISESGGANVLTY. The chain uses TRBV10-3 and TRBJ2-6, with D uncertain. The germline V gene encodes CDR1 ENHRY and CDR2 SYGVKD. With 0 bases removed from V and 3 bases from J, the gap between germline ends came to 3 bases. This CDR3 is 14 amino acids long.

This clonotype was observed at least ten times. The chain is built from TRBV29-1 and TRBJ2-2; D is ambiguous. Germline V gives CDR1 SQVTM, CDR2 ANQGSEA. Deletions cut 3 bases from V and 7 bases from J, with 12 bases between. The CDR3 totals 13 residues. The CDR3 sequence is CSVEENIVGELFF. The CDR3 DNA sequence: TGCAGCGTTGAGGAGAACATCGTCGGGGAGCTGTTTTTT.

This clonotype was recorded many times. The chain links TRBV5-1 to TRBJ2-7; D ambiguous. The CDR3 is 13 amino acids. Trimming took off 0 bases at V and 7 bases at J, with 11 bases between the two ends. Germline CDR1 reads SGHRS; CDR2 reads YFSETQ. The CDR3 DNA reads TGCGCCAGCAGCTTGGACACCGGTTTGGAGCAGTACTTC. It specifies CASSLDTGLEQYF. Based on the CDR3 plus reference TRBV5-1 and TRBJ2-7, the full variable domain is KAGVTQTPRYLIKTRGQQVTLSCSPISGHRSVSWYQQTPGQGLQFLFEYFSETQRNKGNFPGRFSGRQFSNSRSEMNVSTLELGDSALYLCASSLDTGLEQYFGPGTRLTVT.

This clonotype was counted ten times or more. DNA of the CDR3: TGTGCCAGCCAAGGACAGGGGAAACTGTTTTTT. It translates to CASQGQGKLFF. The chain couples TRBV7-9 to TRBJ1-4; TRBD1 agrees at 9 bases. Germline lookup yields CDR1 SEHNR and CDR2 FQNEAQ (reference sequence). CDR3 size: 11 residues. Germline trimming cut 8 bases from V and 11 bases from J; bases unmatched to any gene: 3.

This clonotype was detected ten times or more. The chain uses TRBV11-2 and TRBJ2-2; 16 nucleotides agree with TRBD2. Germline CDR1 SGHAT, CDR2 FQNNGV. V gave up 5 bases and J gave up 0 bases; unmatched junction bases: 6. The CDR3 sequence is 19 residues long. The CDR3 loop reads CASSVGLAGGGPNTGELFF. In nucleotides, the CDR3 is TGTGCCAGCAGCGTGGGACTAGCGGGAGGGGGGCCGAACACCGGGGAGCTGTTTTTT.

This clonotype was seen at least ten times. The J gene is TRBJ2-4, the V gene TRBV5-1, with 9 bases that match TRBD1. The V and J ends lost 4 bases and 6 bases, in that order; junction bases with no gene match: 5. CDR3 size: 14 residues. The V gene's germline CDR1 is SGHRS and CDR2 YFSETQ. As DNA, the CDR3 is TGCGCCAGCAGCCTGGGACAGGGCGGAAACATTCAGTACTTC. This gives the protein CASSLGQGGNIQYF. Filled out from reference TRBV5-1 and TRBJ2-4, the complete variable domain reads KAGVTQTPRYLIKTRGQQVTLSCSPISGHRSVSWYQQTPGQGLQFLFEYFSETQRNKGNFPGRFSGRQFSNSRSEMNVSTLELGDSALYLCASSLGQGGNIQYFGAGTRLSVL.

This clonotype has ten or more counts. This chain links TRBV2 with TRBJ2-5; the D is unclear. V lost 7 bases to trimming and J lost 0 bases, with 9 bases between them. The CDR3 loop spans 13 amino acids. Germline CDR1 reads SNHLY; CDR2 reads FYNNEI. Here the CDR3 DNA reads TGTGCCAGCAAGGCAGAAAACCAAGAGACCCAGTACTTC. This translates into CASKAENQETQYF. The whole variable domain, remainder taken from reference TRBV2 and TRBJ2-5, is EPEVTQTPSHQVTQMGQEVILRCVPISNHLYFYWYRQILGQKVEFLVSFYNNEISEKSEIFDDQFSVERPDGSNFTLKIRSTKLEDSAMYFCASKAENQETQYFGPGTRLLVL.

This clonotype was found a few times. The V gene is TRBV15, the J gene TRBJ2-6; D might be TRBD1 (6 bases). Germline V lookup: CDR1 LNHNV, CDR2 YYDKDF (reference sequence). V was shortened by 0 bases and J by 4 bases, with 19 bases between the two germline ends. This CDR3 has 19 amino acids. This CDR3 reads CATSREGAVASGGANVLTF. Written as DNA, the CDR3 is TGTGCCACCAGCAGAGAGGGGGCTGTCGCCTCGGGCGGGGCCAACGTCCTGACTTTC.

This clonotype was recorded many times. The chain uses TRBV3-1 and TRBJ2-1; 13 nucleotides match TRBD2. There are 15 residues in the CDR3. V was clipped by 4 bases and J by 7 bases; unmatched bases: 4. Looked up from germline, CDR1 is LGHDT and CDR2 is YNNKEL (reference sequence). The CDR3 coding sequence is TGTGCCAGCAGCCGGACTAGCGGGAGTATAAATGAGCAGTTCTTC. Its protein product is CASSRTSGSINEQFF.

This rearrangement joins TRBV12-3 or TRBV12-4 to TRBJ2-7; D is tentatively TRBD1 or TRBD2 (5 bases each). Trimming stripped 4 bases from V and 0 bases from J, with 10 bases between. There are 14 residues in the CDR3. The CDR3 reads CASSSGASSYEQYF. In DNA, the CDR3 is TGTGCCAGCAGTTCCGGGGCCAGCTCCTACGAGCAGTACTTC.

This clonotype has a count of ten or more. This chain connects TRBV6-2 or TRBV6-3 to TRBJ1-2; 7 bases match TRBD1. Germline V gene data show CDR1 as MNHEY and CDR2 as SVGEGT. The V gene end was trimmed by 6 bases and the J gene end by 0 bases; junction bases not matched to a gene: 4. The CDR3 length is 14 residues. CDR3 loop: CASSDRASNYGYTF. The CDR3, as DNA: TGTGCCAGCAGCGACAGGGCGTCTAACTATGGCTACACCTTC.

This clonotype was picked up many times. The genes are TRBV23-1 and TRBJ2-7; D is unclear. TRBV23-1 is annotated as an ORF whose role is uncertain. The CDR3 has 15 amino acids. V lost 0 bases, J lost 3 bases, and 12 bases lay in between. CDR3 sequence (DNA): TGCGCCAGCAGTCAATCGACGTCCCAGCACTACGAGCAGTACTTC. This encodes CASSQSTSQHYEQYF.

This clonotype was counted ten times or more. The CDR3 DNA follows: TGCGCCAGCAGTTTGAGCCAGGCCTACGAGCAGTACTTC. Protein: CASSLSQAYEQYF. The chain joins TRBV5-1 to TRBJ2-7; D remains unclear. This CDR3 region has 13 residues. Germline V gene data show CDR1 as SGHRS and CDR2 as YFSETQ. The V end lost 5 bases, the J end lost 2 bases, and 11 bases lay between the germline ends.

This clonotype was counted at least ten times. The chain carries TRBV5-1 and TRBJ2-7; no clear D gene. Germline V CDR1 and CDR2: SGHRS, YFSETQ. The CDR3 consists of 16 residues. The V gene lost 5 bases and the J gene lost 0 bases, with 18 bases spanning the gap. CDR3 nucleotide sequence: TGCGCCAGCAGACCTAGAGGTCAGAACCTCTCCTACGAGCAGTACTTC. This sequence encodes CASRPRGQNLSYEQYF.

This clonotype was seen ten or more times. The DNA for the CDR3 is TGCGCCAGCAGCCAAGATTCGGCAGGGCGAGAGACCCAGTACTTC. It codes for CASSQDSAGRETQYF. The rearrangement uses TRBV4-3 and TRBJ2-5, with D possibly TRBD1 on 5 matching bases. CDR1 is LGHNA, CDR2 YSLEER, per germline. V gave up 0 bases and J gave up 4 bases, with 12 bases separating them. This CDR3 has 15 residues.

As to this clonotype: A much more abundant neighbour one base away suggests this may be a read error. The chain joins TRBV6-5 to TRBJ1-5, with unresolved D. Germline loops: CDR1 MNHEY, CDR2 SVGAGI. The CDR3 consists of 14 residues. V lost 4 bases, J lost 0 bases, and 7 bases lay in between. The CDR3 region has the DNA TGTGCCAGCAGTTCAAGTAGTAGCAATCAGCCCCAGCATTTT. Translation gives CASSSSSSNQPQHF.

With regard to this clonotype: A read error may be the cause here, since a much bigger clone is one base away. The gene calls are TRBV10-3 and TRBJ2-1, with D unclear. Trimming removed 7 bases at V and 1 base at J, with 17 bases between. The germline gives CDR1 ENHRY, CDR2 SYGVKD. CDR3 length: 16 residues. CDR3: CAIMRSLDGSYNEQFF. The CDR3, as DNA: TGTGCCATCATGAGGAGCCTGGACGGGTCCTACAATGAGCAGTTCTTC.

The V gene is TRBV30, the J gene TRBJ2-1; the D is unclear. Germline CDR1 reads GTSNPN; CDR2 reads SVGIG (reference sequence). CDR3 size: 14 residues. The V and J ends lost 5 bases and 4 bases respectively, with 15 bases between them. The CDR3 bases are TGTGCCTGGTCCACTTACTCCTCATACAATGAGCAGTTCTTC. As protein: CAWSTYSSYNEQFF.

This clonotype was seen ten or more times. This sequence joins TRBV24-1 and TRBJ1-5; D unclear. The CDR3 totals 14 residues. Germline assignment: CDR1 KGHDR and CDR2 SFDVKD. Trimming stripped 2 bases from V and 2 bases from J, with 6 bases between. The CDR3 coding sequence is TGTGCCACCAGTGATTCGGGAGGCAATCAGCCCCAGCATTTT. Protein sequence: CATSDSGGNQPQHF.

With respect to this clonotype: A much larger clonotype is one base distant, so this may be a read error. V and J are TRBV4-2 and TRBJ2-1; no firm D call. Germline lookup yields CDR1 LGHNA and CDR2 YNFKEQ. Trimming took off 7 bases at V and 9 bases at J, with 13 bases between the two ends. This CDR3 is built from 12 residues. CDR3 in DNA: TGTGCCAGCACCCCCTCTTTCGGTGAGCAGTTCTTC. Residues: CASTPSFGEQFF.

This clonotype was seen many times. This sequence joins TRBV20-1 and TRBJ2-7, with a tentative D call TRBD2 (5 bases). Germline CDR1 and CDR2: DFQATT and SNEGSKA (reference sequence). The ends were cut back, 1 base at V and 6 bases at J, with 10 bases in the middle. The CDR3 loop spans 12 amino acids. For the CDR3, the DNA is TGCAGTGCTAGAGGAGGGATCCGCGAGCAGTACTTC. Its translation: CSARGGIREQYF.

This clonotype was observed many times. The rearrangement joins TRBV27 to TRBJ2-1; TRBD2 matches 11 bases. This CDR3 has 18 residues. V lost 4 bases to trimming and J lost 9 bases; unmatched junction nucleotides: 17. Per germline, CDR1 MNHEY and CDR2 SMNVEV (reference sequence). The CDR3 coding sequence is TGTGCCAGCAGTTCCCCCATTGATAGCGGGAGGGTTGGGTTTGAGCAGTTCTTC. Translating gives CASSSPIDSGRVGFEQFF.

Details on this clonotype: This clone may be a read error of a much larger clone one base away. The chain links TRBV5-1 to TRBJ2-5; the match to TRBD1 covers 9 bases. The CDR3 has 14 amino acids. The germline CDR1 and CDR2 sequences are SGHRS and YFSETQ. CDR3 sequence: CASSSGTGREIQYF. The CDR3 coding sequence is TGCGCCAGCAGTTCCGGGACAGGGAGAGAGATCCAGTACTTC.

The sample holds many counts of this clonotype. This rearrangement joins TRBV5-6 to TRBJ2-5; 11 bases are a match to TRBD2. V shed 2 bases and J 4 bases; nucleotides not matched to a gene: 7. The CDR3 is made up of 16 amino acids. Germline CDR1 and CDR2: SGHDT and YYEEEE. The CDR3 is CASSFGTSGSRETQYF. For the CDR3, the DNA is TGTGCCAGCAGCTTTGGCACTAGCGGGAGCCGAGAGACCCAGTACTTC.

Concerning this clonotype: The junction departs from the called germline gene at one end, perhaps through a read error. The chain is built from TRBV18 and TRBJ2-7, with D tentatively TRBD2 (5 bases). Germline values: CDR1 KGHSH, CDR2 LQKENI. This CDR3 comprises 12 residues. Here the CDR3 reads CACSPPGYEQYF. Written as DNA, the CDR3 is TGTGCCTGCTCACCCCCGGGGTACGAGCAGTACTTC.

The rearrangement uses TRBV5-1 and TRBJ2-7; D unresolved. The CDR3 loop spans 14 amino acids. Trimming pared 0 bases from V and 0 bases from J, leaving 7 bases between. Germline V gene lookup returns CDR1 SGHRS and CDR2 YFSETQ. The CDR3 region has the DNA TGCGCCAGCAGCTTGGATGGAGTCTCCTACGAGCAGTACTTC. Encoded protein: CASSLDGVSYEQYF.

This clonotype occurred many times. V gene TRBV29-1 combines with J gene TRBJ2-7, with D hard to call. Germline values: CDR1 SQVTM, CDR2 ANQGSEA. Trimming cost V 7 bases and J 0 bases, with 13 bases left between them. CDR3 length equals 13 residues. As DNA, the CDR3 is TGCAGCGCCGGACGGGTGGGCTCCTACGAGCAGTACTTC. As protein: CSAGRVGSYEQYF.

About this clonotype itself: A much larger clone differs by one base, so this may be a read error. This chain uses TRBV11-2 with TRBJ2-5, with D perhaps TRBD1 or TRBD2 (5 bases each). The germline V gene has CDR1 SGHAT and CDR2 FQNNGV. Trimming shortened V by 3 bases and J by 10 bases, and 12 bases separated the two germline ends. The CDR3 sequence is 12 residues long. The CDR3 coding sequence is TGTGCCAGCAGCTTCGATGAGGGGATCCAGTACTTC. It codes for CASSFDEGIQYF.

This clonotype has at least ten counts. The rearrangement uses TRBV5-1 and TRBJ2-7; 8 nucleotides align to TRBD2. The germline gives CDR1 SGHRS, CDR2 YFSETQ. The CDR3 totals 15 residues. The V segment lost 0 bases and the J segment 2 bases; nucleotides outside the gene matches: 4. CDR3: CASSLAASGPYEQYF. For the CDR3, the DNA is TGCGCCAGCAGCTTGGCAGCTAGCGGGCCCTACGAGCAGTACTTC.